The clone carrying this TCR beta chain was seen a few times. Antigen specificity is unknown. Trimming pared 7 bases from V and 3 bases from J, leaving 21 bases between. Germline CDR1 is MNHNS and CDR2 is SASEGT. This CDR3 has 17 residues. This sample is part of a study of T-cell reconstitution after alpha-beta-depleted transplantation in children. A TCRbeta library incorporating unique molecular identifiers was prepared. TCRdb reanalysed the PCR reads using MiXCR and keeps one entry per CDR3 protein. This table has 90,000 to 120,000 distinct CDR3 sequences, 5% to 7% appearing once. Study results and limitations: Several hundred expanded graft clones reportedly gave rise to the alpha-beta T cells present about two months after transplant. One year after transplant, T-cell counts and diversity came mostly from newly produced T cells.

J is TRBJ1-4 and V is TRBV6-1; the D is unclear. Sequences were derived from PBMCs, mostly from graft donor cells, sampled 360 days after TCRalphabeta/CD19-depleted stem cell transplant. This receptor was obtained from a male patient aged 2 to 10 who had a stem cell transplant for acute lymphoblastic leukemia, so the T cells may come from the graft donor. In DNA form, the CDR3 reads TGTGCCAGCACCACATTGTGGGGAATTAGGGCTAATGAAAAACTGTTTTTT. It specifies CASTTLWGIRANEKLFF.